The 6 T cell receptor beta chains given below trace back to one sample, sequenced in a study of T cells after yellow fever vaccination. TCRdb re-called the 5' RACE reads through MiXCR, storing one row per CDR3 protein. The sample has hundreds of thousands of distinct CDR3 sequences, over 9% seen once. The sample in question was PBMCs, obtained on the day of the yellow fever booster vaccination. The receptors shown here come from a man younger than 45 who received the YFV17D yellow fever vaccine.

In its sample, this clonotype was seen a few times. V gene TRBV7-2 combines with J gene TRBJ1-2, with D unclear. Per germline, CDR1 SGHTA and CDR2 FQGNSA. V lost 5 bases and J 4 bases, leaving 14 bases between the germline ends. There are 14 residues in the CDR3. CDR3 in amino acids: CASSITGSSYGYTF. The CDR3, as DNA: TGTGCCAGCAGCATCACCGGGAGTTCCTATGGCTACACCTTC.

The CDR3, as DNA: TGTGCCAGCAGTTTGTGGCGGAACACTGAAGCTTTCTTT. This codes for CASSLWRNTEAFF. The rearrangement joins TRBV12-3 or TRBV12-4 to TRBJ1-1; unclear D gene. The CDR3 spans 13 residues. The ends were cut back, 3 bases at V and 1 base at J, with 6 bases in the middle.

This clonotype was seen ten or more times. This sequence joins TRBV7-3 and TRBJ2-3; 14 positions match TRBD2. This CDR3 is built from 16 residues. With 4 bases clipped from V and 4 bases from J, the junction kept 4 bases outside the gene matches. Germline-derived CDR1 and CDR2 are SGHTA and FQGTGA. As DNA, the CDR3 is TGTGCCAGCAGCTCTGGACTAGCGGGAGGACCAGATACGCAGTATTTT. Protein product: CASSSGLAGGPDTQYF.

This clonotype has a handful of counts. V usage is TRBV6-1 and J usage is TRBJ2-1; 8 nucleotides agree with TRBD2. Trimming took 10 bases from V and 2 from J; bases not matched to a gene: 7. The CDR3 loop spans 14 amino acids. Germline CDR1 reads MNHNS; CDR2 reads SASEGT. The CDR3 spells CATGRGKPYNEQFF. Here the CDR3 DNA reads TGTGCCACCGGGAGGGGGAAACCCTACAATGAGCAGTTCTTC.

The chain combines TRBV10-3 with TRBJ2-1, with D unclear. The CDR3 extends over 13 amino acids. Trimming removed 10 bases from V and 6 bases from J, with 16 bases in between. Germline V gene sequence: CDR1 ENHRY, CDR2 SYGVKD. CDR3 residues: CASHRAPPNEQFF. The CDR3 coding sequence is TGTGCCAGCCACCGGGCCCCTCCCAATGAGCAGTTCTTC.

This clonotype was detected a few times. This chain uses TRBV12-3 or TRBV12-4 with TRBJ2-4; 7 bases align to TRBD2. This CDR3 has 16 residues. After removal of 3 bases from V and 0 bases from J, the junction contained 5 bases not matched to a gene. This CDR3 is CASSFGGRLAKNIQYF. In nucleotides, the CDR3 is TGTGCCAGCAGTTTCGGCGGGAGACTAGCCAAAAACATTCAGTACTTC.